This entry lists 5 T cell receptor beta chains sequenced from one sample in a study of cytomegalovirus exposure and HLA in healthy donors. PCR employed 60 Vbeta and 13 Jbeta primers. Using immunoSEQ multiplex PCR, the repertoire was profiled, and TCRdb retains in-frame clones only, with some absent. The data hold about 130,000 clones, with over 70% observed a single time. The sequencing input was PBMCs. These receptors were collected from a man aged 18 to 30 in good health and CMV-seropositive.

The chain recombines TRBV2 with TRBJ2-1; 14 bases map to TRBD2. This CDR3 contains 14 residues. After removal of 4 bases from V and 9 bases from J, the junction contained 2 bases not matched to a gene. Per the germline V gene, CDR1 is SNHLY and CDR2 is FYNNEI. CDR3 loop: CASSGTSGRFEQFF. The CDR3 DNA reads as TGTGCCAGCAGTGGGACTAGCGGGAGGTTTGAGCAGTTCTTC. The full variable domain, rest sourced from reference TRBV2 and TRBJ2-1, is EPEVTQTPSHQVTQMGQEVILRCVPISNHLYFYWYRQILGQKVEFLVSFYNNEISEKSEIFDDQFSVERPDGSNFTLKIRSTKLEDSAMYFCASSGTSGRFEQFFGPGTRLTVL.

This clone was seen a few times. V and J are TRBV7-6 and TRBJ2-2, with D uncertain. Germline V gene sequence: CDR1 SGHVS, CDR2 FNYEAQ. The ends were cut back, 0 bases at V and 3 bases at J, with 5 bases in the middle. The CDR3 is made up of 14 amino acids. The CDR3 bases are TGTGCCAGCAGCTTAGCACAGTACACCGGGGAGCTGTTTTTT. It specifies CASSLAQYTGELFF.

The chain has TRBV7-9 and TRBJ2-4; 7 nucleotides match TRBD2. V lost 6 bases and J lost 6; bases outside the gene matches: 11. Looked up from germline, CDR1 is SEHNR and CDR2 is FQNEAQ (reference sequence). This CDR3 is 15 amino acids long. CDR3 loop: CASSHGAGRANIQYF. In nucleotides, the CDR3 is TGTGCCAGCAGTCATGGGGCAGGGAGGGCAAACATTCAGTACTTC.

This rearrangement joins TRBV9 to TRBJ2-1, with TRBD2 matching 7 bases. The V segment lost 4 bases and the J segment 4 bases; nucleotides outside the gene matches: 8. Germline loops: CDR1 SGDLS, CDR2 YYNGEE. CDR3 length equals 15 residues. CDR3 sequence reads: CASSRASGAYNEQFF. CDR3 in DNA: TGTGCCAGCAGCAGGGCTAGCGGTGCGTACAATGAGCAGTTCTTC.

The chain joins TRBV7-2 to TRBJ1-3, with D perhaps matching TRBD1 (6 bases). The CDR3 length is 15 residues. Germline assignment: CDR1 SGHTA and CDR2 FQGNSA. V shed 4 bases and J shed 7 bases, with 17 bases lying between them. CDR3 region: CASSSTQGPGNTIYF. CDR3 in DNA: TGTGCCAGCAGCTCCACCCAGGGGCCGGGGAACACCATATATTTT.